The 32 T cell receptor beta chains below were found in one sample sequenced in a study of cytomegalovirus exposure and HLA in healthy donors. 13 Jbeta primers and 60 Vbeta primers were used for the PCR. The assay was immunoSEQ multiplex PCR, and TCRdb's table has in-frame clones only and misses some. Found here are about 170,000 clones, just under 80% of them singletons; the top ten hold approximately 3.4%. The sample comprised PBMCs. The receptors derive from a woman between 50 and 59 years old in good health and CMV-seropositive.

The sample holds a few counts of this clone. The chain couples TRBV2 to TRBJ2-1; 7 bases map to TRBD2. V was clipped by 9 bases and J by 7 bases; unmatched bases: 12. The V gene's germline CDR1 is SNHLY and CDR2 FYNNEI. There are 14 residues in the CDR3. The CDR3 is CAREEGPGGNEQFF. The CDR3 bases are TGTGCCAGGGAGGAGGGGCCCGGGGGGAATGAGCAGTTCTTC.

Comments on this clone: Within the sample, other DNA sequences also encode this same CDR3. The chain couples TRBV5-1 to TRBJ1-2, with 7 bases fitting TRBD1. Germline CDR1 SGHRS, CDR2 YFSETQ. This CDR3 region has 13 residues. Trimming removed 0 bases from V and 6 bases from J; junction bases left unmatched: 2. This CDR3 is CASSLVQGDGYTF. The CDR3 DNA follows: TGCGCCAGCAGCTTGGTCCAGGGGGATGGCTACACCTTC. The complete variable domain, with remaining parts taken from reference TRBV5-1 and TRBJ1-2, reads KAGVTQTPRYLIKTRGQQVTLSCSPISGHRSVSWYQQTPGQGLQFLFEYFSETQRNKGNFPGRFSGRQFSNSRSEMNVSTLELGDSALYLCASSLVQGDGYTFGSGTRLTVV.

V gene TRBV19 combines with J gene TRBJ2-4; D is perhaps TRBD2 (7 bases). The germline V and J ends were trimmed by 4 bases and 12 bases, with 31 bases remaining between them. The germline V gene encodes CDR1 LNHDA and CDR2 SQIVND (reference sequence). The CDR3 spans 18 residues. The CDR3 region has the DNA TGTGCCAGTAGTAGCCCGGTCTGGGGGGGGCAGGGGCGGTACGGTCAGTACTTC. Translated: CASSSPVWGGQGRYGQYF.

This sequence joins TRBV7-9 and TRBJ1-1, with 7 positions matching TRBD1. This CDR3 has 15 amino acids. Trimming cost V 1 base and J 1 base; bases outside gene matches: 3. Germline loops: CDR1 SEHNR, CDR2 FQNEAQ (reference sequence). CDR3 sequence reads: CASSLGQGGNTEAFF. The CDR3 bases are TGTGCCAGCAGCTTAGGACAGGGAGGGAACACTGAAGCTTTCTTT.

The CDR3 here is CASRQQGSDTQYF. CDR3 nucleotides: TGTGCCAGCAGGCAACAGGGATCAGATACGCAGTATTTT. The chain links TRBV28 to TRBJ2-3, with D possibly being TRBD1 (6 bases). This CDR3 spans 13 amino acids. Germline V gene data show CDR1 as MDHEN and CDR2 as SYDVKM. V was trimmed by 6 bases and J by 4 bases, leaving 11 bases between them.

The CDR3 loop reads CASSYRGPLNTEAFF. The CDR3, as DNA: TGTGCCAGCAGCTACAGGGGGCCATTGAACACTGAAGCTTTCTTT. The chain joins TRBV7-8 to TRBJ1-1; the match to TRBD1 covers 9 bases. In germline, CDR1 is SGHVS, CDR2 FQNEAQ. Trimming cost V 4 bases and J 0 bases; bases outside gene matches: 3. This CDR3 has 15 amino acids.

This chain links TRBV5-4 with TRBJ2-5; weak D call: TRBD2 (5 bases). Looked up from germline, CDR1 is SGHNT and CDR2 is YYREEE (reference sequence). The CDR3 extends over 16 amino acids. With 3 bases removed from V and 4 bases from J, the gap between germline ends came to 19 bases. CDR3 protein: CASSSYRRSEGETQYF. The CDR3, as DNA: TGTGCCAGCAGCTCCTATCGGCGAAGCGAGGGAGAGACCCAGTACTTC. Full variable domain (remainder filled in from reference TRBV5-4 and TRBJ2-5): ETGVTQSPTHLIKTRGQQVTLRCSSQSGHNTVSWYQQALGQGPQFIFQYYREEENGRGNFPPRFSGLQFPNYSSELNVNALELDDSALYLCASSSYRRSEGETQYFGPGTRLLVL.

This chain uses TRBV7-3 with TRBJ2-7; 7 bases fit TRBD1. The CDR3 is made up of 15 amino acids. CDR1 and CDR2 from the germline V gene are SGHTA and FQGTGA. V shed 6 bases, J shed 3 bases, and the junction held 11 bases outside the gene matches. The CDR3 protein is CASSSMPGTVYEQYF. CDR3 DNA sequence: TGTGCCAGCAGTTCCATGCCCGGGACAGTCTACGAGCAGTACTTC.

The chain carries TRBV30 and TRBJ1-1, with D possibly matching TRBD1 (5 bases). The length of the CDR3 is 12 residues. Trimming removed 3 bases from V and 5 bases from J, with 10 bases in between. CDR1 is GTSNPN and CDR2 is SVGIG in the germline V gene (reference sequence). The CDR3 here is CAWRPRVTEAFF. The CDR3, as DNA: TGTGCCTGGAGGCCCAGGGTTACTGAAGCTTTCTTT.

The chain has TRBV2 and TRBJ1-1; 7 bases line up with TRBD1. The CDR3 runs 14 residues. Germline values: CDR1 SNHLY, CDR2 FYNNEI. V was clipped by 6 bases and J by 4 bases; unmatched bases: 8. As DNA, the CDR3 is TGTGCCAGCAGGGCCGACAGGGCAGGCACTGAAGCTTTCTTT. Its translation is CASRADRAGTEAFF.

The chain recombines TRBV18 with TRBJ2-1; 10 bases are a match to TRBD2. CDR3 length: 19 residues. Germline values: CDR1 KGHSH, CDR2 LQKENI. With 3 bases clipped from V and 5 bases from J, the junction kept 16 bases outside the gene matches. CDR3 in DNA: TGTGCCAGCTCACCTACGCCTGGGCTAGCGGGGGCCTACGACAATGAGCAGTTCTTC. It is translated as CASSPTPGLAGAYDNEQFF.

The chain has TRBV28 and TRBJ2-7; TRBD2 matches 11 bases. The germline CDR1 and CDR2 sequences are MDHEN and SYDVKM. Trimming at V came to 3 bases and at J to 6 bases, leaving 10 bases not matched to a gene. The CDR3 length is 16 residues. CDR3 sequence (DNA): TGTGCCAGCAGTTTCCCCACTAGCGGGAGCTCTCTCGAGCAGTACTTC. This gives the protein CASSFPTSGSSLEQYF.

The chain links TRBV4-2 to TRBJ2-3; 13 positions agree with TRBD2. V was clipped by 0 bases and J by 0 bases; unmatched bases: 15. The CDR3 consists of 22 residues. The germline V gene encodes CDR1 LGHNA and CDR2 YNFKEQ. This CDR3 is CASSQDHAGGLAGTTSTDTQYF. For the CDR3, the DNA is TGTGCCAGCAGCCAAGATCATGCGGGGGGACTAGCGGGGACGACTAGCACAGATACGCAGTATTTT.

The rearrangement uses TRBV5-1 and TRBJ2-3, with TRBD2 matching 8 bases. CDR1 and CDR2 (germline): SGHRS, YFSETQ. The trim removed 2 bases at V and 2 bases at J, leaving 4 bases unmatched. The CDR3 runs to 15 residues. The CDR3 nucleotides are TGCGCCAGCAGCTTAGCGGGGGCCGTCACAGATACGCAGTATTTT. Its protein is CASSLAGAVTDTQYF.

The V and J genes are TRBV19 and TRBJ2-5, with D maybe TRBD1 (6 bases). CDR1 and CDR2 (germline): LNHDA, SQIVND (reference sequence). Trimming pared 6 bases from V and 11 bases from J, leaving 13 bases between. The CDR3 sequence is 11 residues long. CDR3 DNA: TGTGCCAGTAGCACCACAGGGAGACAGTACTTC. The encoded protein is CASSTTGRQYF.

The J gene is TRBJ1-1, the V gene TRBV7-3; D is ambiguous. CDR3 length: 14 amino acids. V lost 2 bases and J lost 4, with 11 bases in between. CDR1 and CDR2 (germline): SGHTA, FQGTGA. The CDR3 nucleotides read TGTGCCAGCAGCTTACGGGGAACGGGCACTGAAGCTTTCTTT. This gives the protein CASSLRGTGTEAFF.

This rearrangement joins TRBV7-2 to TRBJ2-7, with 11 bases identical to TRBD2. This CDR3 is built from 14 residues. Germline loops: CDR1 SGHTA, CDR2 FQGNSA. V was clipped by 6 bases and J by 2 bases; unmatched bases: 3. CDR3 region: CASSLLAGAYEQYF. The CDR3 DNA reads TGTGCCAGCAGTTTACTAGCGGGAGCCTACGAGCAGTACTTC.

The chain recombines TRBV5-1 with TRBJ1-6; the D gene is possibly TRBD1 (5 bases). Trimming removed 5 bases at V and 8 bases at J, with 11 bases between. The V gene's germline CDR1 is SGHRS and CDR2 YFSETQ. The CDR3 extends over 13 amino acids. The CDR3 sequence: CASRPGSDSPLHF. CDR3 bases: TGCGCCAGCAGACCAGGGTCCGATTCACCCCTCCACTTT.

The chain recombines TRBV5-6 with TRBJ1-1; the D gene is possibly TRBD1 (6 bases). Trimming stripped 1 base from V and 0 bases from J, with 13 bases between. The CDR3 totals 16 residues. Germline CDR1 reads SGHDT; CDR2 reads YYEEEE. The CDR3 nucleotides are TGTGCCAGCAGCTTGAGGCAGGGGACCATGAACACTGAAGCTTTCTTT. Translated: CASSLRQGTMNTEAFF.

This clone was seen a few times. The chain has TRBV15 and TRBJ2-7; 7 nucleotides agree with TRBD1. V shed 5 bases, J shed 6 bases, and the junction held 7 bases outside the gene matches. The CDR3 runs to 13 residues. Germline CDR1 reads LNHNV; CDR2 reads YYDKDF (reference sequence). Written as DNA, the CDR3 is TGTGCCACCAGCCCCGACAGGGTGCGCGAGCAGTACTTC. It yields the protein CATSPDRVREQYF.

This chain links TRBV9 with TRBJ2-1; possible D gene TRBD2, 5 bases. The V gene lost 4 bases and the J gene lost 0 bases, with 17 bases spanning the gap. Germline V gene data show CDR1 as SGDLS and CDR2 as YYNGEE. This CDR3 is built from 17 residues. The CDR3 nucleotides are TGTGCCAGCAGCCCCGGACTTACTCTCAGCTCCTACAATGAGCAGTTCTTC. Its protein product is CASSPGLTLSSYNEQFF. The entire variable domain, with the rest obtained from reference TRBV9 and TRBJ2-1, is as follows: DSGVTQTPKHLITATGQRVTLRCSPRSGDLSVYWYQQSLDQGLQFLIQYYNGEERAKGNILERFSAQQFPDLHSELNLSSLELGDSALYFCASSPGLTLSSYNEQFFGPGTRLTVL.

The chain is built from TRBV6-5 and TRBJ1-4, with 8 bases aligning to TRBD1. J lost 6 bases, V lost 6 bases, and 9 bases had no gene match. Germline V lookup: CDR1 MNHEY, CDR2 SVGAGI. The CDR3 is 15 residues long. In DNA form, the CDR3 reads TGTGCCAGCAGATGGGGGGTGACAGGGGATGAAAAACTGTTTTTT. Protein product: CASRWGVTGDEKLFF.

The chain joins TRBV29-1 to TRBJ2-7, with 10 positions matching TRBD1. CDR1 and CDR2 from the germline V gene are SQVTM and ANQGSEA. The CDR3 has 12 residues. With 5 bases clipped from V and 5 bases from J, the junction kept 3 bases outside the gene matches. The CDR3 region is CSVSTGGDEQYF. As DNA, the CDR3 is TGCAGCGTTTCGACAGGGGGCGACGAGCAGTACTTC.

The V call is TRBV5-5, the J call TRBJ2-3; 7 bases agree with TRBD2. The germline CDR1 and CDR2 sequences are SGHKS and YYEKEE (reference sequence). The CDR3 has 12 residues. With 5 bases clipped from V and 6 bases from J, the junction kept 3 bases outside the gene matches. This CDR3 reads CASRRGGDTQYF. The CDR3 nucleotides are TGTGCCAGCAGGCGCGGGGGTGATACGCAGTATTTT.

This clone appeared once. The chain has TRBV9 and TRBJ1-4, with D perhaps matching TRBD1 (6 bases). The CDR3 contains 15 residues. V was trimmed by 0 bases and J by 5 bases, leaving 11 bases between them. Per the germline V gene, CDR1 is SGDLS and CDR2 is YYNGEE. The CDR3, as DNA: TGTGCCAGCAGCGTAGATAACAGGGCAAATGAAAAACTGTTTTTT. Protein product: CASSVDNRANEKLFF.

The chain uses TRBV19 and TRBJ1-3; D is unclear. V dropped 2 bases and J dropped 2 bases, with 13 bases sitting between them. The germline V gene has CDR1 LNHDA and CDR2 SQIVND (reference sequence). The length of the CDR3 is 16 residues. CDR3 coding DNA: TGTGCCAGTAGTATAAACCCCGAGGTGGCTGGAAACACCATATATTTT. This codes for CASSINPEVAGNTIYF.

This rearrangement joins TRBV5-6 to TRBJ2-7, with TRBD1 identical over 8 bases. This CDR3 spans 13 amino acids. V lost 3 bases and J lost 5; bases outside the gene matches: 4. The germline V gene has CDR1 SGHDT and CDR2 YYEEEE. CDR3 residues: CASSWQGAHEQYF. For the CDR3, the DNA is TGTGCCAGCAGCTGGCAGGGGGCCCACGAGCAGTACTTC.

This clone was observed a handful of times. The rearrangement uses TRBV28 and TRBJ2-2, with 7 bases matching TRBD2. V trimming: 8 bases; J trimming: 3 bases; junction bases outside the gene matches: 3. Germline CDR1 MDHEN, CDR2 SYDVKM. CDR3 size: 13 residues. The CDR3 coding sequence is TGTGCCAGCGGCCTAGCGGACACCGGGGAGCTGTTTTTT. It specifies CASGLADTGELFF.

The chain carries TRBV7-2 and TRBJ1-1, with D perhaps matching TRBD1 (6 bases). Germline CDR1 is SGHTA and CDR2 is FQGNSA. V lost 2 bases to trimming and J lost 8 bases, with 9 bases between them. The CDR3 is made up of 12 amino acids. DNA of the CDR3: TGTGCCAGCAGCTTATTCCAGGGGGAAGCTTTCTTT. Its translation is CASSLFQGEAFF.

The genes are TRBV27 and TRBJ2-2; 9 bases align to TRBD2. V dropped 6 bases and J dropped 4; count of bases not matched to a gene: 6. This CDR3 spans 15 amino acids. Germline lookup yields CDR1 MNHEY and CDR2 SMNVEV (reference sequence). The CDR3 loop reads CASSQGLASTGELFF. The CDR3 region has the DNA TGTGCCAGCAGCCAAGGACTAGCGAGCACCGGGGAGCTGTTTTTT.

The chain employs TRBV4-2 and TRBJ2-2; 7 nucleotides line up with TRBD1. Germline values: CDR1 LGHNA, CDR2 YNFKEQ. V shed 0 bases, J shed 7 bases, and the junction held 8 bases outside the gene matches. The CDR3 is made up of 16 amino acids. CDR3 region: CASSQDYRGIGGELFF. In nucleotides, the CDR3 is TGTGCCAGCAGCCAAGACTACAGGGGTATAGGCGGGGAGCTGTTTTTT.

V and J are TRBV5-1 and TRBJ1-2; 9 bases align to TRBD1. Germline-derived CDR1 and CDR2 are SGHRS and YFSETQ. This CDR3 comprises 15 residues. V dropped 0 bases and J dropped 3; count of bases not matched to a gene: 3. CDR3 sequence: CASSLVTGGDYGYTF. The DNA for the CDR3 is TGCGCCAGCAGCTTGGTAACAGGGGGCGACTATGGCTACACCTTC.